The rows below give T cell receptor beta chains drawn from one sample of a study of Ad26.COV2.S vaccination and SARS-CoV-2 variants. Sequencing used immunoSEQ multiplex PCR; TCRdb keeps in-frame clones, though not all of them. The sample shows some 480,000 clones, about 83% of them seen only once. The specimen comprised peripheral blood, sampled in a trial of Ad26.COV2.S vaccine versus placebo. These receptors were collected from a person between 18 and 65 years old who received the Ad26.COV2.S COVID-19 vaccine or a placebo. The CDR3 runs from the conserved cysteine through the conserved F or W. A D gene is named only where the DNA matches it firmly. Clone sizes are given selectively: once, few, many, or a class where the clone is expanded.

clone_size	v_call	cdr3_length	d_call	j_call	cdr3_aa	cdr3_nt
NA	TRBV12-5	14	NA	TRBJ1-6	CASGLRGAWVPLHF	TGTGCTAGTGGTTTGAGGGGGGCCTGGGTACCCCTCCACTTT
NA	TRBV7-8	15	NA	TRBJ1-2	CASSSLGGPSYGYTF	TGTGCCAGCAGCTCCCTAGGTGGGCCGAGCTATGGCTACACCTTC
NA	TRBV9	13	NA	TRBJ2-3	CASSAGPADTQYF	TGTGCCAGCAGCGCCGGACCCGCAGATACGCAGTATTTT
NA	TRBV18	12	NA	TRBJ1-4	CASSLAGEKLFF	TGTGCCAGCTCACTTGCAGGGGAAAAACTGTTTTTT
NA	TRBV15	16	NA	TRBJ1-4	CATSRDRDATNEKLFF	TGTGCCACCAGCAGAGACCGGGACGCAACTAATGAAAAACTGTTTTTT
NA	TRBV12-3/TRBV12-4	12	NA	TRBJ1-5	CASSLSYQPQHF	TGTGCCAGCAGTCTAAGCTATCAGCCCCAGCATTTT
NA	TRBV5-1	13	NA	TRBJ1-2	CASSYTGNYGYTF	TGCGCCAGCAGCTACACCGGGAACTATGGCTACACCTTC
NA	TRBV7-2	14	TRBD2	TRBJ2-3	CASSLLAGPDTQYF	TGTGCCAGCAGCTTGTTAGCGGGACCAGATACGCAGTATTTT
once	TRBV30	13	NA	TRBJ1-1	CAWSLYGRREAFF	TGTGCCTGGAGCCTATACGGACGGAGGGAAGCTTTCTTT
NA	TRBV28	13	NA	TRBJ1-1	CASSFDLNTEAFF	TGTGCCAGCAGTTTTGATCTGAACACTGAAGCTTTCTTT
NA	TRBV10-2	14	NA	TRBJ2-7	CASSESGPTYEQYF	TGCGCCAGCAGTGAGTCTGGACCAACCTACGAGCAGTACTTC
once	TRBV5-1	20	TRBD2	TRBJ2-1	CASSLTIGTSSLLGHNEQFF	TGCGCCAGCAGCCTTACTATCGGGACTAGCAGCCTACTTGGACACAATGAGCAGTTCTTC
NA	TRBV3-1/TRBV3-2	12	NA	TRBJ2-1	CASSQFGNEQFF	TGTGCCAGCAGCCAATTCGGGAATGAGCAGTTCTTC
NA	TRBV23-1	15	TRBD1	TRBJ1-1	CASNPGGVWNTEAFF	TGCGCCAGCAACCCAGGGGGGGTATGGAACACTGAAGCTTTCTTT
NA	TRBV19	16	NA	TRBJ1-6	CASSRGHRANNSPLHF	TGTGCCAGTAGTAGGGGACACCGGGCCAATAATTCACCCCTCCACTTT
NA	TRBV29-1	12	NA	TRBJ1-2	CSVVETNYGYTF	TGCAGCGTTGTAGAGACTAACTATGGCTACACCTTC
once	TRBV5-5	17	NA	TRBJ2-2	CASSLEVFQGGWGELFF	TGTGCCAGCAGCTTGGAAGTATTTCAGGGAGGTTGGGGGGAGCTGTTTTTT
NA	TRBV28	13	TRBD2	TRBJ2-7	CASSLTREVKQYF	TGTGCCAGCAGTTTAACGCGGGAGGTAAAGCAGTACTTC
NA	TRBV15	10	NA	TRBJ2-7	CATLVHEQYF	TGTGCCACCCTGGTACACGAGCAGTACTTC
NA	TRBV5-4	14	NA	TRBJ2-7	CASSHPSTSYEQYF	TGTGCCAGCAGCCACCCAAGTACTAGCTACGAGCAGTACTTC
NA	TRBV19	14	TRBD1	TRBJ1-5	CASRGDRPNQPQHF	TGTGCCAGTAGGGGGGACAGACCCAATCAGCCCCAGCATTTT
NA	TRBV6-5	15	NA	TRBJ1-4	CASSPGAGQNEKLFF	TGTGCCAGCAGCCCCGGAGCAGGGCAAAATGAAAAACTGTTTTTT
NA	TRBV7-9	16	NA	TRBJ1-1	CASSLALTTGNTEAFF	TGTGCCAGCAGCTTAGCGCTAACTACAGGGAACACTGAAGCTTTCTTT
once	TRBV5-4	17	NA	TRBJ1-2	CASSLPGGGRANYGYTF	TGTGCCAGCAGCTTGCCGGGCGGGGGGCGAGCTAACTATGGCTACACCTTC
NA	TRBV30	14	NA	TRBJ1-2	CAWSVGVGVYGYTF	TGTGCCTGGAGTGTCGGGGTGGGGGTTTATGGCTACACCTTC
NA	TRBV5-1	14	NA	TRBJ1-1	CASSLDLGTAEAFF	TGCGCCAGCAGCTTGGACCTGGGGACCGCTGAAGCTTTCTTT
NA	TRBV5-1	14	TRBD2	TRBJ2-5	CASSSLAGQETQYF	TGCGCCAGCAGCTCTTTAGCGGGGCAAGAGACCCAGTACTTC
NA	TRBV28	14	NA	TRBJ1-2	CASSLIGGRGGYTF	TGTGCCAGCAGTTTAATTGGGGGGCGCGGTGGCTACACCTTC
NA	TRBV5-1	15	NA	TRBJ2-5	CASSLFSLPAETQYF	TGCGCCAGCAGCTTGTTCAGCCTCCCCGCGGAGACCCAGTACTTC
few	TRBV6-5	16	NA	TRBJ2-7	CASSYEGLGGPYEQYF	TGTGCCAGCAGTTACGAGGGTTTAGGCGGTCCTTACGAGCAGTACTTC
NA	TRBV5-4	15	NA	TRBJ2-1	CASRLSSSSYNEQFF	TGTGCCAGCAGACTTTCTAGCTCCTCCTACAATGAGCAGTTCTTC
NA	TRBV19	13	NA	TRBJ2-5	CASARGDTKTQYF	TGTGCCAGCGCACGAGGTGACACGAAGACCCAGTACTTC
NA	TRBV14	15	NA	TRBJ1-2	CASSPWTGPDYGYTF	TGTGCCAGCAGTCCCTGGACGGGACCGGATTATGGCTACACCTTC
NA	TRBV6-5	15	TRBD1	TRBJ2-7	CASSYRDRGNYEQYF	TGTGCCAGCAGTTACCGGGACAGGGGGAACTACGAGCAGTACTTC
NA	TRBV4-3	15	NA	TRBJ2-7	CASSQGSGSSYEQYF	TGCGCCAGCAGCCAAGGATCAGGAAGCTCCTACGAGCAGTACTTC
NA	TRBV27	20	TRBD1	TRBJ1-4	CASSHTLPGGQGVFNEKLFF	TGTGCCAGCAGTCACACCTTACCTGGGGGACAGGGAGTCTTTAATGAAAAACTGTTTTTT
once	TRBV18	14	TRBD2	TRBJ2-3	CASSRDRGGDTQYF	TGTGCCAGCTCACGCGATCGGGGAGGGGATACGCAGTATTTT
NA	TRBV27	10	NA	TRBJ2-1	CASGRGEQFF	TGTGCCAGCGGACGGGGCGAGCAGTTCTTC
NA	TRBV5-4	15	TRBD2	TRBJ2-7	CASSFSGRMDYEQYF	TGTGCCAGCAGCTTCAGCGGGAGAATGGACTACGAGCAGTACTTC
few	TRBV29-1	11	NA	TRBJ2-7	CSVGGPGEQYF	TGCAGCGTTGGCGGGCCAGGCGAGCAGTACTTC
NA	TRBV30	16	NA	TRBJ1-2	CAWSVRRGRLNYGYTF	TGTGCCTGGAGTGTCCGCCGGGGGAGGCTCAACTATGGCTACACCTTC
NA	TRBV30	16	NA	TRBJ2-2	CARQSLGVGFAGELFF	TGTGCCCGCCAGTCACTGGGGGTGGGATTTGCCGGGGAGCTGTTTTTT
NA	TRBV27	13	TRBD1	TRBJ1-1	CASSYRGGTEAFF	TGTGCCAGCAGTTACAGGGGGGGAACTGAAGCTTTCTTT
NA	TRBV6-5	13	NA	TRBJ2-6	CASAVIGANVLTF	TGTGCCAGTGCGGTTATCGGGGCCAACGTCCTGACTTTC
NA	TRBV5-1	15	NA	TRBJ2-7	CASSLMAAGHYEQYF	TGCGCCAGCAGCTTGATGGCGGCGGGACACTACGAGCAGTACTTC
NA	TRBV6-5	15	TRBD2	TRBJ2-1	CASSPTSGGYNEQFF	TGTGCCAGCAGTCCGACTAGCGGGGGATATAATGAGCAGTTCTTC
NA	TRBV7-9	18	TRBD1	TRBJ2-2	CASSLWFGQDLNTGELFF	TGTGCCAGCAGCTTATGGTTCGGACAGGACCTGAACACCGGGGAGCTGTTTTTT
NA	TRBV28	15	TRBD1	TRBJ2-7	CASRKLGGLTYEQYF	TGTGCCAGCAGAAAGTTAGGGGGCCTAACCTACGAGCAGTACTTC
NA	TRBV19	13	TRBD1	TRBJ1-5	CASSTGGGQPQHF	TGTGCCAGTAGCACAGGGGGAGGCCAGCCCCAGCATTTT